Listed below are T cell receptor beta chains from one sample, sequenced in a study of tumor-infiltrating lymphocytes in localized non-small cell lung cancer. Data came from immunoSEQ multiplex PCR; TCRdb stores just in-frame clones and leaves some out. The table lists about 11,000 clones, around 85% of them singletons. Sequenced: uninvolved lung tissue not adjacent to the tumor. These receptor sequences come from a human donor with non-small cell lung cancer. CDR3s include the opening cysteine and the closing phenylalanine or tryptophan. A D gene is named only where the DNA matches it firmly. Only some rows state a clone size, as once, few, many or a class for expanded clones.

V: TRBV6-1
D: -
J: TRBJ2-2
size: -
CDR3: CASRQGYTGELFF
DNA: TGTGCCAGCAGACAGGGATACACCGGGGAGCTGTTTTTT

V: TRBV5-8
D: TRBD1
J: TRBJ1-1
size: -
CDR3: CASRPGQGAVTEAFF
DNA: TGTGCCAGCAGACCCGGACAGGGGGCTGTTACTGAAGCTTTCTTT

V: TRBV5-1
D: -
J: TRBJ1-1
size: -
CDR3: CASANSGRNTEAFF
DNA: TGCGCCAGCGCTAACTCAGGGCGGAACACTGAAGCTTTCTTT

V: TRBV5-8
D: -
J: TRBJ1-4
size: -
CDR3: CASSLGGTYEKLFF
DNA: TGTGCCAGCAGCTTAGGGGGAACCTATGAAAAACTGTTTTTT

V: TRBV11-1
D: -
J: TRBJ1-2
size: -
CDR3: CASSSGASSYGYTF
DNA: TGTGCCAGCAGTTCAGGAGCCTCCTCCTATGGCTACACCTTC

V: TRBV10-3
D: -
J: TRBJ1-5
size: -
CDR3: CAIRYSGTRYQPQHF
DNA: TGTGCCATCAGATACTCCGGGACACGGTATCAGCCCCAGCATTTT

V: TRBV5-1
D: -
J: TRBJ1-2
size: -
CDR3: CASSLGTSPNYGYTF
DNA: TGCGCCAGCAGCCTGGGGACAAGCCCTAACTATGGCTACACCTTC

V: TRBV7-2
D: TRBD1
J: TRBJ2-5
size: -
CDR3: CASSTRDRGTWTQYF
DNA: TGTGCCAGCAGCACCCGGGACAGGGGAACTTGGACCCAGTACTTC

V: TRBV5-4
D: -
J: TRBJ1-2
size: -
CDR3: CASSLGRPGSPGYTF
DNA: TGTGCCAGCAGCTTAGGGAGACCGGGCTCCCCGGGCTACACCTTC

V: TRBV7-9
D: -
J: TRBJ1-5
size: -
CDR3: CASSQGLLGNQPQHF
DNA: TGTGCCAGCAGCCAGGGTCTCCTAGGCAATCAGCCCCAGCATTTT

V: TRBV6-5
D: -
J: TRBJ1-2
size: -
CDR3: CASSYGGGHRAYGYTF
DNA: TGTGCCAGCAGTTACGGCGGGGGGCACAGGGCCTATGGCTACACCTTC

V: TRBV7-9
D: -
J: TRBJ2-2
size: -
CDR3: CASSLSDTGELFF
DNA: TGTGCCAGCAGCCTATCCGACACCGGGGAGCTGTTTTTT

V: TRBV25-1
D: -
J: TRBJ1-1
size: once
CDR3: CASSDRFKGSTEAFF
DNA: TGTGCCAGCAGTGACAGGTTTAAGGGTTCAACTGAAGCTTTCTTT

V: TRBV7-2
D: -
J: TRBJ2-7
size: -
CDR3: CASSSSDHEQYF
DNA: TGTGCCAGCAGCTCCAGCGATCACGAGCAGTACTTC

V: TRBV7-2
D: -
J: TRBJ1-6
size: -
CDR3: CASSLNGGVNVSPLHF
DNA: TGTGCCAGCAGCTTAAATGGAGGCGTCAACGTTTCACCCCTCCACTTT

V: TRBV7-5
D: -
J: TRBJ1-5
size: -
CDR3: CARSLGELNQPQHF
DNA: TGTGCCAGAAGCTTAGGTGAACTTAATCAGCCCCAGCATTTT